A single sample is the source of the 24 T cell receptor beta chains below, sequenced in a study of T cell changes during pregnancy in multiple sclerosis. Profiling relied on immunoSEQ multiplex PCR, and the TCRdb table lists in-frame clones only, not all of them. The table shows about 75,000 clones, with roughly 90% occurring only once. The material sequenced was peripheral blood, taken in the first trimester of pregnancy. The receptor set was obtained from a female donor in good health, enrolled as a control in a pregnancy study.

The CDR3 DNA reads TGTGCCAGCAGCCCGCCGGGACAGGGTGTAACTAATGAAAAACTGTTTTTT. Its translation is CASSPPGQGVTNEKLFF. The V and J genes are TRBV7-9 and TRBJ1-4; 9 bases align to TRBD1. CDR1 and CDR2 from the germline V gene are SEHNR and FQNEAQ (reference sequence). V was clipped by 5 bases and J by 1 base; unmatched bases: 8. The CDR3 has 17 amino acids.

This rearrangement joins TRBV7-9 to TRBJ2-1; TRBD1 is a possible D gene (5 bases). This CDR3 comprises 15 residues. Germline V gives CDR1 SEHNR, CDR2 FQNEAQ (reference sequence). V was cut by 3 bases and J by 5 bases, with 14 bases left in between. The CDR3 DNA reads as TGTGCCAGCAGCTTGAGACAGACGGAAGACAATGAGCAGTTCTTC. As protein: CASSLRQTEDNEQFF. The entire variable domain, with the rest obtained from reference TRBV7-9 and TRBJ2-1, is as follows: DTGVSQNPRHKITKRGQNVTFRCDPISEHNRLYWYRQTLGQGPEFLTYFQNEAQLEKSRLLSDRFSAERPKGSFSTLEIQRTEQGDSAMYLCASSLRQTEDNEQFFGPGTRLTVL.

The chain links TRBV11-2 to TRBJ2-7; 11 nucleotides agree with TRBD2. With 5 bases clipped from V and 5 bases from J, the junction kept 8 bases outside the gene matches. The germline CDR1 and CDR2 sequences are SGHAT and FQNNGV. There are 15 residues in the CDR3. The CDR3 reads CASSPLAGGLHEQYF. CDR3 coding DNA: TGTGCCAGCAGCCCTTTAGCGGGGGGGTTACACGAGCAGTACTTC.

This rearrangement joins TRBV27 to TRBJ2-4, with 9 bases lining up with TRBD1. J was trimmed by 3 bases and V by 7 bases; bases with no gene match: 4. CDR1 is MNHEY, CDR2 SMNVEV, per germline (reference sequence). The CDR3 spans 14 residues. CDR3 sequence: CASTDRGNKNIQYF. In nucleotides, the CDR3 is TGTGCCAGCACAGACAGGGGGAACAAAAACATTCAGTACTTC.

The chain has TRBV2 and TRBJ1-2; D is perhaps TRBD1 (5 bases). The CDR3 runs 14 residues. The V end was cut by 4 bases, the J end by 1 base, with 10 bases between. Germline V gene data show CDR1 as SNHLY and CDR2 as FYNNEI. CDR3 in DNA: TGTGCCAGCAGTGTTCCAGGGAATAACTATGGCTACACCTTC. Protein: CASSVPGNNYGYTF. Full variable domain (remainder filled in from reference TRBV2 and TRBJ1-2): EPEVTQTPSHQVTQMGQEVILRCVPISNHLYFYWYRQILGQKVEFLVSFYNNEISEKSEIFDDQFSVERPDGSNFTLKIRSTKLEDSAMYFCASSVPGNNYGYTFGSGTRLTVV.

This chain uses TRBV5-1 with TRBJ1-4, with 7 bases matching TRBD1. The CDR3 is 16 residues long. Per germline, CDR1 SGHRS and CDR2 YFSETQ. The trim removed 4 bases at V and 0 bases at J, leaving 6 bases unmatched. In DNA, the CDR3 is TGCGCCAGCAGCGGGGGACAGACCTCAACTAATGAAAAACTGTTTTTT. Protein product: CASSGGQTSTNEKLFF. The whole variable domain, remainder taken from reference TRBV5-1 and TRBJ1-4, is KAGVTQTPRYLIKTRGQQVTLSCSPISGHRSVSWYQQTPGQGLQFLFEYFSETQRNKGNFPGRFSGRQFSNSRSEMNVSTLELGDSALYLCASSGGQTSTNEKLFFGSGTQLSVL.

The V and J genes are TRBV9 and TRBJ1-6; no definite D call. The CDR3 runs 17 residues. From germline, CDR1 is SGDLS and CDR2 YYNGEE. Deletions cut 0 bases from V and 0 bases from J, with 10 bases between. The CDR3 loop reads CASSVGFRSSYNSPLHF. Here the CDR3 DNA reads TGTGCCAGCAGCGTAGGTTTCCGGAGCTCCTATAATTCACCCCTCCACTTT.

This clone was detected a few times. The rearrangement uses TRBV16 and TRBJ1-2, with 7 bases fitting TRBD1. CDR1 KGHSY and CDR2 FQNENV come from the germline V gene. The CDR3 extends over 14 amino acids. J lost 8 bases, V lost 4 bases, and 10 bases had no gene match. CDR3 residues: CASSLGTASGGYTF. CDR3 nucleotide sequence: TGTGCCAGCAGCCTAGGGACAGCCAGCGGGGGCTACACCTTC.

The V gene is TRBV6-5, the J gene TRBJ2-2; D possibly corresponds to TRBD1 (5 bases). V gave up 6 bases and J gave up 7 bases, with 15 bases separating them. CDR3 length: 14 residues. Germline CDR1 and CDR2: MNHEY and SVGAGI. The CDR3 here is CASRPQVVGGELFF. In DNA form, the CDR3 reads TGTGCCAGCAGACCACAGGTGGTAGGCGGGGAGCTGTTTTTT.

The rearrangement uses TRBV2 and TRBJ1-2, with D hard to call. The germline gives CDR1 SNHLY, CDR2 FYNNEI. Deletions cut 5 bases from V and 4 bases from J, with 17 bases between. The CDR3 contains 15 residues. CDR3 in amino acids: CASSPWYETTYGYTF. CDR3 sequence (DNA): TGTGCCAGCAGTCCCTGGTATGAGACAACCTATGGCTACACCTTC.

Turning to this clone: The DNA is omitted, as the CDR3 cannot be located on it reliably, and the CDR3 follows TCRdb's listing. CDR3 protein: CTSSQDVGCGSTEAFF. The chain has TRBV1 and TRBJ1-1. TRBV1 is flagged as a pseudogene. The CDR3 sequence runs 16 residues, both termini included.

The chain carries TRBV5-4 and TRBJ2-3; 12 nucleotides line up with TRBD2. Unmatched junction bases numbered 6, after V lost 4 bases and J lost 3 bases. Germline V gene data show CDR1 as SGHNT and CDR2 as YYREEE (reference sequence). CDR3 size: 16 residues. The CDR3 bases are TGTGCCAGCAGCGGGCTAGCGGGGGGGATAACAGATACGCAGTATTTT. As protein: CASSGLAGGITDTQYF.

The V call is TRBV2, the J call TRBJ2-3; perhaps TRBD1 as D (6 bases). Germline V gene lookup returns CDR1 SNHLY and CDR2 FYNNEI. V was clipped by 6 bases and J by 3 bases, with 13 bases between them. This CDR3 is 14 amino acids long. The CDR3 loop is CASRQTGNTDTQYF. CDR3 nucleotides: TGTGCCAGCAGGCAGACAGGCAATACAGATACGCAGTATTTT.

This clone was seen just once. This chain uses TRBV6-5 with TRBJ2-7; D gene ambiguous. The V end was cut by 5 bases, the J end by 3 bases, with 8 bases between. Germline values: CDR1 MNHEY, CDR2 SVGAGI. The CDR3 totals 12 residues. The CDR3 region is CASSPGGYEQYF. CDR3 bases: TGTGCCAGCAGTCCCGGCGGCTACGAGCAGTACTTC.

This rearrangement joins TRBV28 to TRBJ1-2; D ambiguous. CDR1 MDHEN and CDR2 SYDVKM come from the germline V gene. The CDR3 totals 16 residues. V lost 3 bases, J lost 0 bases, and 14 bases lay in between. CDR3 region: CASSFPAGPTNYGYTF. In DNA, the CDR3 is TGTGCCAGCAGTTTTCCCGCGGGCCCTACTAACTATGGCTACACCTTC.

This chain uses TRBV19 with TRBJ1-4; D might be TRBD1 (5 bases). V lost 1 base, J lost 10 bases, and 16 bases lay in between. The CDR3 length is 15 residues. Germline CDR1 LNHDA, CDR2 SQIVND (reference sequence). In nucleotides, the CDR3 is TGTGCCAGTAGTATAGTTTCGGACATAAAGGCAAAACTGTTTTTT. Amino acid sequence: CASSIVSDIKAKLFF.

This clone was seen a handful of times. V is TRBV5-4 and J is TRBJ1-1; possible D gene TRBD1, 6 bases. V was shortened by 5 bases and J by 1 base, with 12 bases between the two germline ends. From germline, CDR1 is SGHNT and CDR2 YYREEE (reference sequence). The CDR3 contains 14 residues. CDR3 bases: TGTGCCAGCAGTGTGGGACACACGAACACTGAAGCTTTCTTT. Residues: CASSVGHTNTEAFF.

This chain links TRBV7-6 with TRBJ2-3; 12 bases are a match to TRBD2. CDR1 is SGHVS and CDR2 is FNYEAQ in the germline V gene. This CDR3 contains 19 residues. The V and J ends lost 5 bases and 5 bases, in that order; junction bases with no gene match: 17. The CDR3 spells CASSPDGGLAGGLGDTQYF. The CDR3 nucleotides are TGTGCCAGCAGCCCTGACGGGGGGCTAGCGGGGGGGCTTGGAGATACGCAGTATTTT.

This chain joins TRBV6-5 and TRBJ2-3, with TRBD2 matching over 11 bases. V shed 5 bases and J 6 bases; nucleotides not matched to a gene: 7. Germline CDR1 and CDR2: MNHEY and SVGAGI. The CDR3 loop spans 15 amino acids. CDR3 loop: CASSQGTSGIDTQYF. The CDR3 DNA follows: TGTGCCAGCAGTCAGGGGACTAGCGGTATCGATACGCAGTATTTT.

The chain has TRBV18 and TRBJ1-5, with 10 positions matching TRBD1. From germline, CDR1 is KGHSH and CDR2 LQKENI. The CDR3 is made up of 15 amino acids. Trimming cost V 2 bases and J 7 bases; bases outside gene matches: 5. The CDR3 coding sequence is TGTGCCAGCTCACCAGCCGGGACAGGGGAACAGCCCCAGCATTTT. It translates to CASSPAGTGEQPQHF. Together with reference TRBV18 and TRBJ1-5, the CDR3 gives the full variable domain: NAGVMQNPRHLVRRRGQEARLRCSPMKGHSHVYWYRQLPEEGLKFMVYLQKENIIDESGMPKERFSAEFPKEGPSILRIQQVVRGDSAAYFCASSPAGTGEQPQHFGDGTRLSIL.

This clone was detected once. The rearrangement uses TRBV29-1 and TRBJ2-1; D is possibly TRBD2 (6 bases). The CDR3 is made up of 13 amino acids. V was clipped by 4 bases and J by 6 bases, with 13 bases between them. From germline, CDR1 is SQVTM and CDR2 ANQGSEA. The CDR3 DNA follows: TGCAGCGTTGGGGGACTTTACTTCAATGAGCAGTTCTTC. Its protein product is CSVGGLYFNEQFF.

The gene calls are TRBV5-1 and TRBJ2-2, with TRBD1 matching 7 bases. The CDR3 is made up of 16 amino acids. The germline gives CDR1 SGHRS, CDR2 YFSETQ. J gave up 2 bases and V 5 bases, and 9 bases lay outside the gene matches. The CDR3 DNA follows: TGCGCCAGCAGGCTTGGAAGGGGGCTTAACACCGGGGAGCTGTTTTTT. Its protein product is CASRLGRGLNTGELFF.

The genes are TRBV6-6 and TRBJ1-2, with TRBD1 identical over 8 bases. Losses at the gene ends were 2 bases for V and 8 bases for J; bases not matched to a gene: 10. The germline gives CDR1 MNHNY, CDR2 SVGAGI (reference sequence). The CDR3 contains 15 residues. CDR3 sequence (DNA): TGTGCCAGCAGTTACGCGCCAGTCCGGGACAGGGGCTACACCTTC. It specifies CASSYAPVRDRGYTF.

The rearrangement joins TRBV7-9 to TRBJ1-3; possible D gene TRBD1, 5 bases. The germline CDR1 and CDR2 sequences are SEHNR and FQNEAQ (reference sequence). The V and J ends lost 1 base and 1 base respectively, with 8 bases between them. The CDR3 extends over 15 amino acids. CDR3 residues: CASSLGPGSGNTIYF. CDR3 bases: TGTGCCAGCAGCTTAGGGCCAGGGTCTGGAAACACCATATATTTT.